A single sample gave rise to the 15 T cell receptor beta chains below, sequenced in a study of blood T cell repertoires in COVID-19. Profiled with immunoSEQ multiplex PCR; TCRdb holds only in-frame clones, not every one. Here the sample spans fewer than 250,000 clones, more than 75% being singletons. The sequencing sample was made of peripheral blood. Every receptor here comes from a man in his forties with acute or convalescent COVID-19.

This clone has just one count. The rearrangement joins TRBV18 to TRBJ2-1, with a weak D call TRBD2 (6 bases). CDR3 length: 12 amino acids. V was shortened by 3 bases and J by 12 bases, with 12 bases between the two germline ends. CDR1 and CDR2 (germline): KGHSH, LQKENI. CDR3 sequence: CASSPGQGGQFF. CDR3 sequence (DNA): TGTGCCAGCTCACCCGGCCAGGGAGGGCAGTTCTTC.

The V gene is TRBV6-2 or TRBV6-3, the J gene TRBJ2-7; D ambiguous. Trimming removed 2 bases at V and 5 bases at J, with 4 bases between. Germline-derived CDR1 and CDR2 are MNHEY and SVGEGT. The CDR3 consists of 11 residues. The CDR3 DNA is TGTGCCAGCAGTTACCCTAACGAGCAGTACTTC. Encoded protein: CASSYPNEQYF.

The chain uses TRBV7-3 and TRBJ1-1; TRBD1 aligns across 8 bases. V lost 3 bases to trimming and J lost 4 bases; unmatched junction nucleotides: 7. Germline-derived CDR1 and CDR2 are SGHTA and FQGTGA. The CDR3 spans 15 residues. Written as DNA, the CDR3 is TGTGCCAGCAGCTTCGTCTGGCAGGGGGCCACTGAAGCTTTCTTT. Its translation is CASSFVWQGATEAFF.

The chain links TRBV5-1 to TRBJ2-7; the D gene is possibly TRBD1 (5 bases). CDR1 and CDR2 from the germline V gene are SGHRS and YFSETQ. Trimming took 3 bases from V and 4 from J, leaving 17 bases between them. The CDR3 totals 15 residues. The CDR3 loop is CASSSIRQSGYEQYF. The DNA of the CDR3 is TGCGCCAGCAGCTCTATTCGCCAATCAGGGTACGAGCAGTACTTC.

This clone appeared once. The chain couples TRBV5-1 to TRBJ1-3, with D possibly TRBD1 on 5 matching bases. Trimming took 5 bases from V and 2 from J, leaving 14 bases between them. Germline V gives CDR1 SGHRS, CDR2 YFSETQ. The CDR3 is made up of 15 amino acids. The CDR3 loop is CASSFAGTTGNTIYF. The CDR3 nucleotides read TGCGCCAGCAGTTTCGCCGGGACTACTGGAAACACCATATATTTT. Full variable domain (remainder filled in from reference TRBV5-1 and TRBJ1-3): KAGVTQTPRYLIKTRGQQVTLSCSPISGHRSVSWYQQTPGQGLQFLFEYFSETQRNKGNFPGRFSGRQFSNSRSEMNVSTLELGDSALYLCASSFAGTTGNTIYFGEGSWLTVV.

Comment on this clone: Additional DNA sequences in this sample encode the identical CDR3. The chain recombines TRBV6-5 with TRBJ1-4; TRBD1 might be the D (5 bases). Germline values: CDR1 MNHEY, CDR2 SVGAGI. V shed 5 bases and J shed 2 bases, with 6 bases lying between them. The CDR3 totals 13 residues. CDR3 coding DNA: TGTGCCAGCAGTCGGGGGACTAATGAAAAACTGTTTTTT. It translates to CASSRGTNEKLFF.

CDR3 residues: CASSVGTGLSGNTIYF. The CDR3, as DNA: TGTGCCAGCAGCGTAGGGACAGGTCTCTCTGGAAACACCATATATTTT. This chain joins TRBV9 and TRBJ1-3; 7 bases are shared with TRBD1. The CDR3 is made up of 16 amino acids. Trimming at V came to 0 bases and at J to 0 bases, leaving 3 bases not matched to a gene. Germline V gene data show CDR1 as SGDLS and CDR2 as YYNGEE.

The DNA of the CDR3 is TGTGCCAGCAGTCCCAGGGACAGGGGGCAAACTGAAGCTTTCTTT. Its protein is CASSPRDRGQTEAFF. The V call is TRBV28, the J call TRBJ1-1; TRBD1 aligns across 12 bases. V lost 5 bases, J lost 5 bases, and 6 bases stayed unmatched. From germline, CDR1 is MDHEN and CDR2 SYDVKM. This CDR3 has 15 amino acids.

The rearrangement links TRBV28 to TRBJ2-3, with D unresolved. CDR1 is MDHEN, CDR2 SYDVKM, per germline. V lost 11 bases and J 0 bases, leaving 12 bases between the germline ends. This CDR3 is built from 13 residues. The CDR3: CAGSQASTDTQYF. CDR3 bases: TGTGCCGGCTCCCAGGCTAGCACAGATACGCAGTATTTT.

V and J are TRBV27 and TRBJ2-3; 7 positions match TRBD1. The ends lost 5 bases at V and 5 bases at J; junction bases unmatched: 10. This CDR3 has 15 amino acids. The germline CDR1 and CDR2 sequences are MNHEY and SMNVEV (reference sequence). The DNA for the CDR3 is TGTGCCAGCAGTACCCGGACAGGAGCTCGAGATACGCAGTATTTT. The encoded protein is CASSTRTGARDTQYF.

The V and J genes are TRBV2 and TRBJ1-4; no reliable D call. This CDR3 is built from 14 residues. The germline gives CDR1 SNHLY, CDR2 FYNNEI. The V end was cut by 1 base, the J end by 4 bases, with 7 bases between. The chain's CDR3 is CASSEGRFNEKLFF. The DNA for the CDR3 is TGTGCCAGCAGTGAAGGCAGATTTAATGAAAAACTGTTTTTT.

The gene calls are TRBV3-1 (or the pseudogene TRBV3-2) and TRBJ1-2; no firm D call. CDR3 length: 14 residues. Germline loops: CDR1 LGHDT, CDR2 YNNKEL (reference sequence). Trimming shortened V by 3 bases and J by 8 bases, and 16 bases separated the two germline ends. As DNA, the CDR3 is TGTGCCAGCAGCCAGAACGAGGGAGGAGAGGGCTACACCTTC. Its protein is CASSQNEGGEGYTF.

The chain employs TRBV18 and TRBJ1-5; the D gene is possibly TRBD1 (5 bases). The ends were cut back, 6 bases at V and 5 bases at J, with 17 bases in the middle. Germline CDR1 KGHSH, CDR2 LQKENI. The CDR3 has 15 residues. The CDR3 region is CASSPTGKPHQPQHF. CDR3 DNA: TGTGCCAGCTCCCCCACAGGTAAACCCCATCAGCCCCAGCATTTT.

This clone was detected only a few times. This sequence joins TRBV5-4 and TRBJ2-2, with 8 bases matching TRBD2. Germline CDR1 is SGHNT and CDR2 is YYREEE (reference sequence). There are 15 residues in the CDR3. Unmatched junction bases numbered 6, after V lost 4 bases and J lost 4 bases. CDR3 coding DNA: TGTGCCAGCAGCACTCAGCGGGGGAGCACCGGGGAGCTGTTTTTT. This codes for CASSTQRGSTGELFF. Together with reference TRBV5-4 and TRBJ2-2, the CDR3 gives the full variable domain: ETGVTQSPTHLIKTRGQQVTLRCSSQSGHNTVSWYQQALGQGPQFIFQYYREEENGRGNFPPRFSGLQFPNYSSELNVNALELDDSALYLCASSTQRGSTGELFFGEGSRLTVL.

The rearrangement links TRBV27 to TRBJ1-6; D unresolved. The CDR3 is made up of 14 amino acids. The germline V gene has CDR1 MNHEY and CDR2 SMNVEV (reference sequence). Trimming stripped 6 bases from V and 6 bases from J, with 12 bases between. The CDR3 bases are TGTGCCAGCAGACCGACTGTTCTTAATTCACCCCTCCACTTT. It is translated as CASRPTVLNSPLHF.